Here is one T cell receptor (beta chain) with its context. Its antigen specificity is not known. No much larger clone exists at a distance of one base, and base qualities are not known. These data belong to a study of shared clonotypes between healthy human individuals (dated by TCRdb to the early 2020s). Some background on the complete study: The cohort included three men and a couple of women between 18 and 49 years of age. For each donor, three plates each were used for CD4 naive and CD4 memory, two plates were used for CD8 naive, and one plate was used for CD8 memory. To estimate repertoire size and how much clonotype sharing occurs between individuals, the study deeply sequenced the blood TCR repertoires of a handful of healthy adults. To increase sequencing depth and limit assay-specific biases, TCR repertoire library preparation and sequencing were carried out by different laboratories using diverse techniques. Between about 0.85 and 8.9 billion PBMCs per donor were obtained by leukapheresis. The paper as a whole reports these results and caveats: Compared with non-shared clonotypes, clonotypes shared by all four sorted-subset donors had higher generation probabilities. Sampling was limited to blood, and TCR repertoires in tissue likely differ from TCR repertoires in blood. Even with the large sequencing depth, rarefaction of the sorted-subset datasets indicated that sequencing was incomplete. Larger estimated clonotype richness was generally found for naive subsets than for memory subsets. Because the study included a small number of donors, the genetic and exposure-history diversity represented was limited. Pairwise subsampling indicated that sequencing depth was expected to affect the degree of clonotype sharing among donors. Sharing across a few donors was observed for approximately 5% of naive CD4, over 3% of naive CD8, about 2.5% of memory CD4, and roughly 0.43% of memory CD8 clonotypes.

Using the deep immunoSEQ assay, multiplex PCR amplified TCR CDR3 regions from genomic DNA. Extracted genomic DNA from each cell subset was spread evenly across all wells of several immunoSEQ 96-well plates, with each plate serving as a replicate. Each replicate PCR for sorted subsets received around 0.2 ug genomic DNA, equal to some 32,000 T cell genomes. Purified libraries were quantified with a Qubit 3.0 fluorometer, sized on a Bioanalyzer 2100, and re-quantified with the KAPA Library Quantification kit. Each immunoSEQ 96-well plate was sequenced on its own single-read 150-cycle Illumina NextSeq 550 flow cell. From the authors' description of their analysis: The immunoSEQ output contained only junctional sequences without quality scores, so filtering could not match that applied to full-length reads. Sequences were annotated with PyIR, a Python wrapper for IgBLAST v1.9, and V/J genes and CDR3 were assigned using IMGT germline references. Any read was removed if the V/J assignment was weak (E-value above 1e-6), the CDR3 was missing, or the read contained stop codons, out-of-frame junctions, or ambiguous translated residues. A V3J clonotype was defined by an identical inferred V gene, J gene, and CDR3 amino acid sequence. Percentage overlap between repertoires was computed as shared unique clonotypes divided by the size of the smaller repertoire. Repertoire richness was assessed with RTK rarefaction, the Chao1 estimator, and Recon v2.1 estimates of unobserved clonotypes. OLGA was used to compute generation probabilities for all TCRbeta clonotypes that the gDNA method yielded from a few donors. In TCRdb, the immuneACCESS table is reduced to in-frame sequences with V and J assigned. These tables do not hold every clone; where another copy was compared, an unresolved V gene accounts for under half, and the others remain unexplained. That table supplies the V and J calls and clone size; D and trimming were determined from the DNA. This sample holds some 1,900,000 clones; approximately 95% were observed only once. The ten largest clones represent roughly 1.2% of the sample.

For the CD8 naive samples, CD45RO-negative cells were positively selected for CCR7, yielding a CD45RA+CCR7+ population from which TemRA cells were excluded. Donors were healthy HIV-negative adults with no recently reported acute infections or vaccinations. All donors were Caucasian adults living in Nashville, Tennessee, USA. After blood collection by leukapheresis, PBMCs were isolated using Ficoll-Histopaque density gradient centrifugation and then cryopreserved in the vapor phase of liquid nitrogen. Analytical flow cytometry was used to check the purity and quantity of every magnetically sorted T cell population. From each sorted fraction, genomic DNA was isolated and quantified by UV absorbance on a Nanodrop 2000c. The sequence came from a man between 18 and 29 years old in good health. Sequencing was carried out using naive CD8+ T cells sorted from blood. Per the publication, the cell subset or site label means: CD45RA+CCR7+.

The CDR3 corresponds to CASSLEREDTQYF. The bases are TGTGCCAGCAGCTTGGAAAGGGAAGATACGCAGTATTTT. The chain employs TRBV7-3 and TRBJ2-3, with the D segment identity uncertain. CDR3 length: 13 amino acids, cysteine to phenylalanine. The CDR3 DNA has 39 bases and is translated from base 1. V was cut back by 3 bases and J by 5 bases, leaving a gap of 9 bases between them. In the germline V gene, CDR1 corresponds to SGHTA and CDR2 to FQGTGA.